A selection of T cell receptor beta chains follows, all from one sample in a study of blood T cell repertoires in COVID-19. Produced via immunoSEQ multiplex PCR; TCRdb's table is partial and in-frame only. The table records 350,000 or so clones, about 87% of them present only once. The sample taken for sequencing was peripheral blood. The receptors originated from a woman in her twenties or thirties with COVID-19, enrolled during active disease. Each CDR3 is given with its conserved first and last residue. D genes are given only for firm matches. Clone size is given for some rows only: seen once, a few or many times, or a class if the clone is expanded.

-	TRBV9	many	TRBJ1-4	TGTGCCAGCAGCGTAGGGACAGATGAAAAACTGTTTTTT	CASSVGTDEKLFF
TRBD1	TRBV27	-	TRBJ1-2	TGTGCCAGCACAGGGGGCGGCTATGGCTACACCTTC	CASTGGGYGYTF
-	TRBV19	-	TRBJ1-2	TGTGCCAGTAGTATTGGAGCAGGGTCTGGAGGCTACACCTTC	CASSIGAGSGGYTF
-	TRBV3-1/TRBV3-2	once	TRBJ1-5	TGTGCCAGCAGCCAAGATGGCGGGGCAAGTCAGCCCCAGCATTTT	CASSQDGGASQPQHF
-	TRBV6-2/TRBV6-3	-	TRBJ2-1	TGTGCCAGCAGCTCGAAAGGGGGTTACAATGAGCAGTTCTTC	CASSSKGGYNEQFF
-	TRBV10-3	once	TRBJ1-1	TGTGCCATCAGTGAAATCAGGGGTTTCGACACTGAAGCTTTCTTT	CAISEIRGFDTEAFF
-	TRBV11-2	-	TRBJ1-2	TGTGCCAGCAGTCAGGCAGGGCTCTATGGCTACACCTTC	CASSQAGLYGYTF
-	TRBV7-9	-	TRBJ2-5	TGTGCCAGCAGCTCTTCCGGGACTCTCCAAGAGACCCAGTACTTC	CASSSSGTLQETQYF
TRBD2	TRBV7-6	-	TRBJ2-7	TGTGCCAGCAGCACCCCGCTCAAACCGGGACTAGCCCACGAGCAGTACTTC	CASSTPLKPGLAHEQYF
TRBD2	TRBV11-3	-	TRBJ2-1	TGTGCCAGCAGCTTAGGACTAGCGGTCTACAATGAGCAGTTCTTC	CASSLGLAVYNEQFF